These T cell receptor beta chains were read from a single sample in a study of T cells in tuberculosis. Clones were sequenced by immunoSEQ multiplex PCR, and TCRdb holds only the in-frame ones, with some missing. The data hold 30,000 to 40,000 clones, with around 96% observed a single time. The material sequenced was PBMCs. The source of these receptors is a donor between 10 and 35 years old with latent tuberculosis or without tuberculosis infection. The CDR3 runs from the conserved cysteine through the conserved F or W. The D gene is left open where the match is weak. Clone size appears in some rows only: once, few, many, or a class for an expanded clone.

d_gene	v_gene	abundance	j_gene	len	CDR3nt	CDR3aa
TRBD2	TRBV5-1	NA	TRBJ2-1	15	TGCGCCAGCAGCTTGATAGCGGGGGGGCCGAATGAGCAGTTCTTC	CASSLIAGGPNEQFF
NA	TRBV6-4	NA	TRBJ2-1	13	TGTGCCAGCAGTGAGGACAACTACAATGAGCAGTTCTTC	CASSEDNYNEQFF
NA	TRBV25-1	NA	TRBJ1-4	15	TGTGCCAGCAGTACCCGGACGGGAGATAATGAAAAACTGTTTTTT	CASSTRTGDNEKLFF
NA	TRBV6-1	NA	TRBJ1-1	14	TGTGCCAGCCGTAGCCAAGGTACGGGCACTGAAGCTTTCTTT	CASRSQGTGTEAFF
TRBD1	TRBV5-1	NA	TRBJ2-7	15	TGCGCCAGCAGCAATACCGGGACAGGGGTGTACGAGCAGTACTTC	CASSNTGTGVYEQYF
TRBD1	TRBV2	once	TRBJ1-2	16	TGTGCCAGCAGTGAAGACAGGGGGCGGAGGGACTATGGCTACACCTTC	CASSEDRGRRDYGYTF
NA	TRBV19	NA	TRBJ1-1	13	TGTGCCAGTAGACCACAGGGTGACACTGAAGCTTTCTTT	CASRPQGDTEAFF
TRBD2	TRBV7-8	NA	TRBJ2-5	14	TGTGCCAGCAGCCGACTAGCGGGGCAAGAGACCCAGTACTTC	CASSRLAGQETQYF
NA	TRBV9	NA	TRBJ2-4	13	TGTGCCAGCAGCGTCGACTCGCTAGCCATTCAGTACTTC	CASSVDSLAIQYF
NA	TRBV5-1	once	TRBJ2-5	16	TGCGCCAGCAGTTCTCCCCTGGGACTGTCTGGGGAGACCCAGTACTTC	CASSSPLGLSGETQYF
TRBD1	TRBV15	NA	TRBJ1-1	15	TGTGCCACCAGCGTAGACAGGGGCTTGAACACTGAAGCTTTCTTT	CATSVDRGLNTEAFF